The clone carrying this T cell receptor beta chain was counted only a few times. The source of the sample is a study of regulatory T cells in long-lasting Graves disease. Time point given: persistent/refractory GD, antithyroid drugs over 5 years with positive TRAb. Extracted PBMC RNA gave rise to the TCR library. Germline-derived CDR1 and CDR2 are MDHEN and SYDVKM. Trimming removed 5 bases from V and 6 bases from J, with 20 bases in between. The CDR3 sequence is 16 residues long. The TCR beta library used iRepertoire HTBI primers with Arm-PCR amplification of CDR3. Authors' data handling: Across all samples, about 62 TRBV segments and 15 or so TRBJ segments were identified. A single record per CDR3 protein comes from TCRdb applying MiXCR to the multiplex PCR reads. Clone size and V and J calls follow TCRdb, not the original study. This table holds approximately 350,000 distinct CDR3 sequences, approximately 25% found once.

This specimen consisted of peripheral blood mononuclear cells (PBMCs), obtained when the disease was refractory, from a patient treated with antithyroid drugs. The J gene is TRBJ1-5, the V gene TRBV28, with a weak D call TRBD1 (5 bases). The receptor was isolated from a woman between 35 and 50 years old with Graves disease. The chain's CDR3 is CASSPDTTRRGQPQHF. The DNA for the CDR3 is TGTGCCAGCAGTCCCGACACGACCCGAAGGGGTCAGCCCCAGCATTTT. Looking up the rest from reference TRBV28 and TRBJ1-5 gives the full variable domain: DVKVTQSSRYLVKRTGEKVFLECVQDMDHENMFWYRQDPGLGLRLIYFSYDVKMKEKGDIPEGYSVSREKKERFSLILESASTNQTSMYLCASSPDTTRRGQPQHFGDGTRLSIL.